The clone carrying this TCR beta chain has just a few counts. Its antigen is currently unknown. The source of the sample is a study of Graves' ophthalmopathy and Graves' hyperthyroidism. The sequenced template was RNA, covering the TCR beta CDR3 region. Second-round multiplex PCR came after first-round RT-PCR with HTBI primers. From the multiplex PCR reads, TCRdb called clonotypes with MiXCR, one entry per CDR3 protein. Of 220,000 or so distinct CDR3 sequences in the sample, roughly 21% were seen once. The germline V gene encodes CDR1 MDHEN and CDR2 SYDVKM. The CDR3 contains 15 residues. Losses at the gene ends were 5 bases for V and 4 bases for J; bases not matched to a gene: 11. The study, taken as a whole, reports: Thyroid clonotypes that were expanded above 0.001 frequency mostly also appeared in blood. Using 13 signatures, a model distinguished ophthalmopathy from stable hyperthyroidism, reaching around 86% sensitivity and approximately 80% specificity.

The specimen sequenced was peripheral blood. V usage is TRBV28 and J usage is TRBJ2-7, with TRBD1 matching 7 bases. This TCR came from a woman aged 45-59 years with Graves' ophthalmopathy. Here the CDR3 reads CASSPQTGVWYEQYF. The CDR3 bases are TGTGCCAGCAGTCCCCAAACAGGGGTATGGTACGAGCAGTACTTC.